These T cell receptor beta chains were read from a single sample in a study of cytomegalovirus exposure and HLA in healthy donors. Clones were sequenced by immunoSEQ multiplex PCR, and TCRdb holds only the in-frame ones, with some missing. The sample consists of around 88,000 clones, approximately 80% of them appearing once. The sequenced material came from PBMCs. The receptor source for this set is a woman aged 35 to 49 in good health and CMV-seropositive. CDR3s include the opening cysteine and the closing phenylalanine or tryptophan. The D gene is left open where the match is weak. Rows may omit the clone size; those that give it use once, few, many or a size class.

cdr3_aa: CASSLGDRDNEKLFF
cdr3_nt: TGTGCCAGCAGCTTAGGGGACAGGGATAATGAAAAACTGTTTTTT
d_call: TRBD1
v_call: TRBV11-2
clone_size: .
j_call: TRBJ1-4

cdr3_aa: CAIGGLAGDTQYF
cdr3_nt: TGTGCCATCGGAGGACTAGCGGGTGACACGCAGTATTTT
d_call: TRBD2
v_call: TRBV10-3
clone_size: .
j_call: TRBJ2-3

cdr3_aa: CASTLTGRRTEAFF
cdr3_nt: TGTGCCAGCACCCTCACAGGGCGGAGAACTGAAGCTTTCTTT
d_call: .
v_call: TRBV6-6
clone_size: .
j_call: TRBJ1-1

cdr3_aa: CASSDGAEGIQQFF
cdr3_nt: TGTGCCAGCAGTGACGGGGCGGAAGGGATCCAGCAGTTCTTC
d_call: .
v_call: TRBV6-4
clone_size: .
j_call: TRBJ2-1

cdr3_aa: CASSLLGVDRENTEAFF
cdr3_nt: TGTGCCAGCAGTTTATTGGGGGTTGACAGGGAAAACACTGAAGCTTTCTTT
d_call: TRBD1
v_call: TRBV27
clone_size: .
j_call: TRBJ1-1

cdr3_aa: CASSFTGLAGTQGAQYF
cdr3_nt: TGTGCCAGCAGTTTTACAGGACTAGCGGGTACCCAGGGGGCCCAGTACTTC
d_call: TRBD2
v_call: TRBV7-6
clone_size: .
j_call: TRBJ2-5

cdr3_aa: CASSFGREGLEEQFF
cdr3_nt: TGCGCCAGCAGCTTCGGGCGGGAGGGCCTTGAAGAGCAGTTCTTC
d_call: TRBD2
v_call: TRBV5-1
clone_size: once
j_call: TRBJ2-1

cdr3_aa: CASSVGYVQFF
cdr3_nt: TGTGCCAGCAGCGTAGGCTACGTGCAGTTCTTC
d_call: .
v_call: TRBV9
clone_size: .
j_call: TRBJ2-1

cdr3_aa: CASSPGTGSYGYTF
cdr3_nt: TGTGCCAGCAGCCCGGGGACAGGTAGCTATGGCTACACCTTC
d_call: TRBD1
v_call: TRBV7-6
clone_size: few
j_call: TRBJ1-2

cdr3_aa: CASRVPVITFSYEQYF
cdr3_nt: TGTGCCAGCAGGGTTCCCGTGATAACATTCTCCTACGAGCAGTACTTC
d_call: .
v_call: TRBV27
clone_size: .
j_call: TRBJ2-7

cdr3_aa: CASSFDGRNTDTQYF
cdr3_nt: TGTGCCAGCAGCTTTGACGGGAGAAACACAGATACGCAGTATTTT
d_call: .
v_call: TRBV5-4
clone_size: .
j_call: TRBJ2-3

cdr3_aa: CASSPGQGLEQYF
cdr3_nt: TGCGCCAGCAGCCCGGGACAGGGGTTGGAGCAGTACTTC
d_call: TRBD1
v_call: TRBV4-1
clone_size: .
j_call: TRBJ2-7

cdr3_aa: CASSSSGSIDEQFF
cdr3_nt: TGCGCCAGCAGCTCAAGCGGGAGTATTGATGAGCAGTTCTTC
d_call: TRBD2
v_call: TRBV5-1
clone_size: .
j_call: TRBJ2-1